This TCR beta chain was sequenced in a study of blood T cell repertoires in COVID-19. Study at large: The United States, Italy and Spain were the sources of the acute and convalescent COVID-19 samples. The cDNA or gDNA used as material had been derived from T cells, B-cell-depleted T cells, or PBMCs.

Original methodology: Reference gene primers were amplified, and this amplification served to estimate nucleated cell counts. The data were produced by immunoSEQ multiplex PCR, yet TCRdb's version contains in-frame clones alone and is incomplete. V, J and clone size were drawn from that table, and D and trimming were deduced from the DNA. The profile shows 200,000 to 250,000 clones, roughly 88% of them singletons. Across about two dozen US areas, participants ranged in age from about 18 to 90 years. Trimming cost V 2 bases and J 14 bases, with 10 bases left between them. Germline CDR1 reads MNHEY; CDR2 reads SVGEGT. The CDR3 has 12 amino acids.

The sample was PBMCs or T cells enriched from blood (not recorded which). The rearrangement links TRBV6-2 or TRBV6-3 to TRBJ1-6; D gene unclear. The TCR originated in a woman aged 40-49 years with acute COVID-19. The CDR3 bases are TGTGCCAGCAGTTACGGGCAGTTCTCCCTCCACTTT. It is translated as CASSYGQFSLHF.